This T cell receptor (beta chain) comes out of a study of T cells after yellow fever vaccination. This clonotype was found many times. A single record per CDR3 protein comes from TCRdb applying MiXCR to the 5' RACE reads. The table shows under 300,000 distinct CDR3 sequences, with less than 9% occurring only once. Deletions cut 2 bases from V and 3 bases from J, with 6 bases between. Germline CDR1 KGHSH, CDR2 LQKENI. CDR3 length equals 13 residues. J is TRBJ2-3 and V is TRBV18; D remains ambiguous. The sample was CD4+ T cells sorted from PBMCs, taken 15 days after the yellow fever booster vaccination. This sequence originates from a man aged 30 to 39 who received the YFV17D yellow fever vaccine. This CDR3 reads CASSPSGTDTQYF. CDR3 nucleotide sequence: TGTGCCAGCTCACCATCCGGGACAGATACGCAGTATTTT.